The 31 T cell receptor beta chains in this list originate from one sample, sequenced in a study of glioma-infiltrating T cells after dendritic cell vaccination (dated by TCRdb to 2016 to 2017). The time point tag for this specimen amounts to: after dendritic cell vaccination, including at tumor progression/relapse. The library was generated by the immunoSEQ multiplex PCR assay. TCRdb limited this immuneACCESS table to in-frame rearrangements with V and J called. A share of clones is missing; checked studies link under half to unresolved V genes, and the rest is unexplained. The sample table lists over 80,000 clones, about 81% of them with a count of one. The ten most abundant clones make up around 2.2% of the sample. Here the sequenced sample was blood, taken after dendritic cell vaccination. All receptors derive from a human donor with glioblastoma.

V usage is TRBV4-2 and J usage is TRBJ1-4; 8 bases map to TRBD1. The germline V gene has CDR1 LGHNA and CDR2 YNFKEQ. V lost 1 base to trimming and J lost 1 base; unmatched junction nucleotides: 8. This CDR3 is built from 18 residues. For the CDR3, the DNA is TGTGCCAGCAGCCAAGTTCTACAGGGGGTATTAACTAATGAAAAACTGTTTTTT. It specifies CASSQVLQGVLTNEKLFF.

The rearrangement links TRBV18 to TRBJ1-3; 7 nucleotides match TRBD1. The CDR3 covers 16 residues. The ends lost 4 bases at V and 0 bases at J; junction bases unmatched: 6. The germline gives CDR1 KGHSH, CDR2 LQKENI. DNA for the CDR3: TGTGCCAGCTCACGAGGACAGGCCTTCTCTGGAAACACCATATATTTT. It encodes CASSRGQAFSGNTIYF.

V and J are TRBV7-9 and TRBJ1-2; TRBD1 is a possible D gene (6 bases). The V end was cut by 2 bases, the J end by 2 bases, with 15 bases between. The CDR3 runs 16 residues. The germline V gene has CDR1 SEHNR and CDR2 FQNEAQ (reference sequence). The CDR3 protein is CASSLPKKDRNYGYTF. The CDR3 bases are TGTGCCAGCAGCTTACCCAAGAAGGACAGAAACTATGGCTACACCTTC.

J is TRBJ1-1 and V is TRBV10-3; D gene uncertain. The germline V gene has CDR1 ENHRY and CDR2 SYGVKD. The V and J ends lost 3 bases and 3 bases respectively, with 14 bases between them. The CDR3 runs 15 residues. CDR3 region: CAISDSGRAHTEAFF. The CDR3, as DNA: TGTGCCATCAGTGATTCGGGAAGGGCACACACTGAAGCTTTCTTT.

As concerns this clone: The identical CDR3 is also encoded by other nucleotide sequences in the sample. The genes are TRBV6-5 and TRBJ1-5; D remains unclear. The CDR3 contains 15 residues. V shed 2 bases and J shed 3 bases, with 11 bases lying between them. CDR1 MNHEY and CDR2 SVGAGI come from the germline V gene. In nucleotides, the CDR3 is TGTGCCAGCAGTTACGGGCCAGCCCCCAATCAGCCCCAGCATTTT. Translating gives CASSYGPAPNQPQHF.

This clone came up once. CDR3 nucleotides: TGTGCCAGCAGTGAATACCAGGTCGACTACGAGCAGTACGTC. Translating it yields CASSEYQVDYEQYV. The gene calls are TRBV6-1 and TRBJ2-7; D gene ambiguous. Germline V gene sequence: CDR1 MNHNS, CDR2 SASEGT. The V end lost 2 bases, the J end lost 3 bases, and 11 bases lay between the germline ends. This CDR3 region has 14 residues.

V and J are TRBV6-5 and TRBJ2-2; no definite D call. Germline V lookup: CDR1 MNHEY, CDR2 SVGAGI. Between the trimmed V and J ends, which lost 2 bases and 6 bases, there was a span of 10 bases. The CDR3 covers 14 residues. For the CDR3, the DNA is TGTGCCAGCAGTTACCATACCGGGTCCGGGGAGCTGTTTTTT. It yields the protein CASSYHTGSGELFF.

J is TRBJ2-5 and V is TRBV4-1, with D unresolved. The V gene lost 4 bases and the J gene lost 7 bases, with 19 bases spanning the gap. The V gene's germline CDR1 is MGHRA and CDR2 YSYEKL. CDR3 length: 15 residues. The CDR3, as DNA: TGCGCCAGCAGCCTAGACACGGAAATTACGGGGACCCAGTACTTC. It translates to CASSLDTEITGTQYF.

This clone was found once. CDR3 DNA sequence: TGTGCCAGCAGCAGAACCGGGACTAGCGACGAGGAGACCCAGTACTTC. Translating it yields CASSRTGTSDEETQYF. This chain connects TRBV7-9 to TRBJ2-5; TRBD2 agrees at 10 bases. V trimming: 5 bases; J trimming: 5 bases; junction bases outside the gene matches: 11. The CDR3 length is 16 residues. The germline V gene has CDR1 SEHNR and CDR2 FQNEAQ (reference sequence).

Note on this clone: The junction and the germline gene differ at one end; a read error may be behind it. This sequence joins TRBV5-5 and TRBJ1-2; tentatively, D is TRBD1 (5 bases). There are 14 residues in the CDR3. The V gene's germline CDR1 is SGHKS and CDR2 YYEKEE (reference sequence). CDR3 DNA sequence: TGTGCCAGCAGATTGGGGGAGGGGAACTATGGCTACACCTTC. It is translated as CASRLGEGNYGYTF. The full variable domain, completed using reference TRBV5-5 and TRBJ1-2, is DAGVTQSPTHLIKTRGQQVTLRCSPISGHKSVSWYQQVLGQGPQFIFQYYEKEERGRGNFPDRFSARQFPNYSSELNVNALLLGDSALYLCASRLGEGNYGYTFGSGTRLTVV.

The chain recombines TRBV19 with TRBJ2-2; the D is unclear. Looked up from germline, CDR1 is LNHDA and CDR2 is SQIVND (reference sequence). V lost 4 bases to trimming and J lost 1 base, with 13 bases between them. The CDR3 spans 16 residues. CDR3 nucleotide sequence: TGTGCCAGTAGTACCCTGGCAGGCGTGAACACCGGGGAGCTGTTTTTT. It encodes CASSTLAGVNTGELFF. The variable domain in full, with the rest retrieved from reference TRBV19 and TRBJ2-2, is DGGITQSPKYLFRKEGQNVTLSCEQNLNHDAMYWYRQDPGQGLRLIYYSQIVNDFQKGDIAEGYSVSREKKESFPLTVTSAQKNPTAFYLCASSTLAGVNTGELFFGEGSRLTVL.

The chain recombines TRBV18 with TRBJ1-3, with a possible D match to TRBD1 (6 bases). V lost 6 bases, J lost 8 bases, and 14 bases lay in between. Germline CDR1 and CDR2: KGHSH and LQKENI. The CDR3 runs 13 residues. CDR3 in DNA: TGTGCCAGCTCCCTGGACAGTCATTACACCATATATTTT. It yields the protein CASSLDSHYTIYF.

The V and J genes are TRBV6-4 and TRBJ1-1, with TRBD1 matching over 7 bases. CDR3 length: 14 residues. V was pared by 6 bases and J by 1 base, with 5 bases of the junction left unmatched. Germline V gene sequence: CDR1 MRHNA, CDR2 SNTAGT. CDR3 in amino acids: CASRMDRTNTEAFF. Written as DNA, the CDR3 is TGTGCCAGCAGGATGGACAGGACGAACACTGAAGCTTTCTTT.

Remarks on this clone: At one boundary the junction diverges from the germline segment, which might be a read error. The chain carries TRBV15 and TRBJ1-2; 7 positions agree with TRBD1. The CDR3 covers 15 residues. The germline gives CDR1 LNHNV, CDR2 YYDKDF (reference sequence). CDR3 sequence: CATSRDVRGGEAVNF. The DNA of the CDR3 is TGTGCCACCAGCAGAGATGTACGAGGGGGCGAAGCAGTAAATTTC.

The rearrangement uses TRBV6-5 and TRBJ1-5, with D possibly matching TRBD1 (6 bases). This CDR3 is 15 amino acids long. Looked up from germline, CDR1 is MNHEY and CDR2 is SVGAGI. Trimming took off 0 bases at V and 6 bases at J, with 12 bases between the two ends. The CDR3 bases are TGTGCCAGCAGTTACTCTTCCGGGGGGCGTCAGCCCCAGCATTTT. It yields the protein CASSYSSGGRQPQHF.

The chain recombines TRBV5-6 with TRBJ2-5; D uncertain. This CDR3 has 14 amino acids. V was trimmed by 4 bases and J by 0 bases, leaving 10 bases between them. Per the germline V gene, CDR1 is SGHDT and CDR2 is YYEEEE. This CDR3 reads CASSGRHYQETQYF. The CDR3 DNA reads as TGTGCCAGCAGCGGCAGACACTACCAAGAGACCCAGTACTTC.

This clone was picked up a small number of times. The V call is TRBV2, the J call TRBJ2-1; 15 bases are a match to TRBD2. Trimming took 5 bases from V and 8 from J; bases not matched to a gene: 10. The CDR3 runs to 17 residues. Looked up from germline, CDR1 is SNHLY and CDR2 is FYNNEI. CDR3: CASSFPGLAGGRDEQFF. CDR3 in DNA: TGTGCCAGCAGTTTCCCGGGACTAGCGGGGGGAAGGGATGAGCAGTTCTTC.

The chain has TRBV14 and TRBJ1-2; D is unclear. The V end was cut by 4 bases, the J end by 1 base, with 7 bases between. Germline V lookup: CDR1 SGHDN, CDR2 FVKESK. The CDR3 runs 13 residues. CDR3 in DNA: TGTGCCAGCAGCCCCGACATTAACTATGGCTACACCTTC. Translating gives CASSPDINYGYTF.

The gene calls are TRBV27 and TRBJ2-5; TRBD1 agrees at 9 bases. CDR1 is MNHEY and CDR2 is SMNVEV in the germline V gene (reference sequence). V shed 5 bases and J 5 bases; nucleotides not matched to a gene: 6. This CDR3 spans 14 amino acids. DNA for the CDR3: TGTGCCAGCAGTGCCGGGACAGGGAGGGAGACCCAGTACTTC. Protein product: CASSAGTGRETQYF.

V usage is TRBV19 and J usage is TRBJ1-2; TRBD1 is a possible D gene (6 bases). V was trimmed by 4 bases and J by 1 base, leaving 7 bases between them. Germline V lookup: CDR1 LNHDA, CDR2 SQIVND (reference sequence). This CDR3 spans 13 amino acids. This CDR3 reads CASSTGVNYGYTF. CDR3 bases: TGTGCCAGTAGTACAGGGGTTAACTATGGCTACACCTTC.

The chain carries TRBV27 and TRBJ2-3, with 9 bases that match TRBD2. Losses at the gene ends were 7 bases for V and 4 bases for J; bases not matched to a gene: 27. The CDR3 totals 21 residues. Germline V gene sequence: CDR1 MNHEY, CDR2 SMNVEV (reference sequence). The chain's CDR3 is CASTLTRGSGWLAGSPDTQYF. The CDR3 DNA reads as TGTGCCAGCACCCTAACCCGCGGATCCGGGTGGCTAGCGGGAAGCCCAGATACGCAGTATTTT.

This clone has a handful of counts. This rearrangement joins TRBV5-6 to TRBJ2-7; TRBD2 is a possible D gene (5 bases). Trimming removed 4 bases at V and 9 bases at J, with 11 bases between. Germline assignment: CDR1 SGHDT and CDR2 YYEEEE. This CDR3 region has 11 residues. The CDR3 is CASSRLGGQYF. The CDR3 bases are TGTGCCAGCAGCCGTTTAGGAGGGCAGTACTTC.

The chain employs TRBV6-6 and TRBJ2-7; TRBD2 aligns across 8 bases. From germline, CDR1 is MNHNY and CDR2 SVGAGI (reference sequence). CDR3 length: 12 amino acids. J gave up 6 bases and V 6 bases, and 4 bases lay outside the gene matches. This chain's CDR3 is CASSQAGGEQYV. CDR3 DNA: TGTGCCAGCAGCCAGGCGGGGGGCGAGCAGTACGTC.

The chain combines TRBV5-1 with TRBJ1-5, with 9 bases lining up with TRBD1. Germline V lookup: CDR1 SGHRS, CDR2 YFSETQ. CDR3 size: 15 residues. With 1 base clipped from V and 5 bases from J, the junction kept 4 bases outside the gene matches. CDR3 amino acids: CASSLSGQGYQPQHF. In nucleotides, the CDR3 is TGCGCCAGCAGCTTGTCGGGACAGGGATATCAGCCCCAGCATTTT.

The chain links TRBV7-2 to TRBJ2-5; TRBD1 agrees at 8 bases. Germline V gives CDR1 SGHTA, CDR2 FQGNSA. V lost 5 bases to trimming and J lost 7 bases; unmatched junction nucleotides: 6. This CDR3 contains 13 residues. CDR3 in DNA: TGTGCCAGCAGCCTGGACAGGGTTGGGACCCAGTACTTC. This sequence encodes CASSLDRVGTQYF.

The chain joins TRBV15 to TRBJ1-5, with a possible D match to TRBD1 (6 bases). In germline, CDR1 is LNHNV, CDR2 YYDKDF (reference sequence). The CDR3 length is 15 residues. The V gene lost 0 bases and the J gene lost 3 bases, with 9 bases spanning the gap. CDR3 protein: CATSRDGGANQPQHF. The CDR3 bases are TGTGCCACCAGCAGAGATGGGGGGGCCAATCAGCCCCAGCATTTT.

The chain combines TRBV6-6 with TRBJ2-7, with 7 bases matching TRBD2. J lost 0 bases, V lost 2 bases, and 4 bases had no gene match. This CDR3 is built from 15 residues. Germline CDR1 is MNHNY and CDR2 is SVGAGI (reference sequence). The CDR3 protein is CASSYGTTRSYEQYV. The CDR3 DNA reads TGTGCCAGCAGTTACGGGACTACCCGCTCCTACGAGCAGTACGTC.

This rearrangement joins TRBV5-4 to TRBJ1-5; TRBD1 aligns across 10 bases. Germline CDR1 SGHNT, CDR2 YYREEE (reference sequence). The ends lost 4 bases at V and 4 bases at J; junction bases unmatched: 8. CDR3 length: 16 residues. The CDR3 DNA is TGTGCCAGCAGCGCCGGGACAGGGGCTTGGAATCAGCCCCAGCATTTT. It codes for CASSAGTGAWNQPQHF.

This clone came up once. The rearrangement uses TRBV11-2 and TRBJ2-7, with 10 bases that match TRBD2. Trimming cost V 5 bases and J 6 bases; bases outside gene matches: 7. Germline V gene lookup returns CDR1 SGHAT and CDR2 FQNNGV. This CDR3 comprises 14 residues. The CDR3 sequence is CASSPQAGGGEQYV. DNA of the CDR3: TGTGCCAGCAGCCCCCAAGCGGGGGGGGGCGAGCAGTACGTC.

A remark on this clone: One end of the junction varies from germline; a read error may be responsible. This chain uses TRBV19 with TRBJ2-5, with a tentative D call TRBD2 (6 bases). The CDR3 is 12 amino acids. The V gene's germline CDR1 is LNHDA and CDR2 SQIVND (reference sequence). Written as DNA, the CDR3 is TGTGCCAGTATGGGGACTGCGGGCGCCCCGAACTTC. Its translation is CASMGTAGAPNF.

This chain uses TRBV5-1 with TRBJ2-3, with 8 nucleotides matching TRBD2. Losses at the gene ends were 1 base for V and 0 bases for J; bases not matched to a gene: 4. Germline CDR1 SGHRS, CDR2 YFSETQ. The length of the CDR3 is 16 residues. The CDR3 nucleotides are TGCGCCAGCAGCTTGAGCGGGAGACGTAGCACAGATACGCAGTATTTT. Translated, it gives CASSLSGRRSTDTQYF.